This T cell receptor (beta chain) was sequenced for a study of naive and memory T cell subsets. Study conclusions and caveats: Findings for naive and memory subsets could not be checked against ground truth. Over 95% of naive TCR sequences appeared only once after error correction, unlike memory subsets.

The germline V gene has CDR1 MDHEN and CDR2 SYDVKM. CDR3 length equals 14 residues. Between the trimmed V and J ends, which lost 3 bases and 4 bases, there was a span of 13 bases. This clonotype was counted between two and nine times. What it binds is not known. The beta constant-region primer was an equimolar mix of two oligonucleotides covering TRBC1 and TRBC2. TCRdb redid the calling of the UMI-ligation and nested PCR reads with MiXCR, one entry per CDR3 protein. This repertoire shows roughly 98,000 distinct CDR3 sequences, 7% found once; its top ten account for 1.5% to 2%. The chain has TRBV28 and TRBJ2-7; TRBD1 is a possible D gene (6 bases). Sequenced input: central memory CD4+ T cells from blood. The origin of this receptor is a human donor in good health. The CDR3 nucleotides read TGTGCCAGCAGTTTGGGGGACACCGCTTACGAGCAGTACTTC. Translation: CASSLGDTAYEQYF.